The source of this TCR beta chain is a study of cytomegalovirus exposure and HLA in healthy donors. This clone was seen only a few times. Its antigen is as yet unknown. Study conclusions and caveats: Later analysis revealed greater clonal expansion in HLA-associated TCR beta chains than in equally common others.

The CDR3 sequence is 14 residues long. Per the germline V gene, CDR1 is SEHNR and CDR2 is FQNEAQ (reference sequence). V was shortened by 1 base and J by 1 base, with 7 bases between the two germline ends. Primers: 60 Vbeta forward and 13 Jbeta reverse. Measured with immunoSEQ multiplex PCR; TCRdb has only the in-frame clones, and not every one. The sample has 150,000 to 200,000 clones; over 75% are singletons. The TCR originated in a human donor in good health. Sequencing was performed on PBMCs. The chain recombines TRBV7-9 with TRBJ1-1; no definite D call. This CDR3 reads CASSLEGGNTEAFF. The CDR3, as DNA: TGTGCCAGCAGCTTAGAAGGAGGGAACACTGAAGCTTTCTTT.